What follows are 28 T cell receptor beta chains derived from one specimen sequenced in a study of blood T cell repertoires in COVID-19. Assay: immunoSEQ multiplex PCR; the TCRdb copy retains only in-frame clones and omits some. The sample has 200,000 to 250,000 clones, roughly four fifths seen once. The sequenced sample was PBMCs or T cells enriched from blood (not recorded which). The receptors here all came from a man in his sixties who had recovered from COVID-19.

The rearrangement joins TRBV7-3 to TRBJ2-7; no reliable D call. The V gene's germline CDR1 is SGHTA and CDR2 FQGTGA. V lost 5 bases to trimming and J lost 6 bases, with 14 bases between them. This CDR3 spans 13 amino acids. Written as DNA, the CDR3 is TGTGCCAGCAGCCCGGGTACGGCTCTCGAGCAGTACTTC. Its translation is CASSPGTALEQYF.

The chain couples TRBV6-6 to TRBJ1-6; D gene uncertain. Germline V gene data show CDR1 as MNHNY and CDR2 as SVGAGI (reference sequence). CDR3 length equals 17 residues. V lost 5 bases and J lost 1, with 15 bases in between. The CDR3 loop is CASSRSTTSSYNSPLHF. CDR3 DNA sequence: TGTGCCAGCAGTCGATCTACTACAAGTTCCTATAATTCACCCCTCCACTTT.

This clone was seen a few times. The chain recombines TRBV2 with TRBJ1-3; 9 nucleotides align to TRBD1. The trim removed 3 bases at V and 1 base at J, leaving 1 base unmatched. The germline gives CDR1 SNHLY, CDR2 FYNNEI. The CDR3 is 15 residues long. The CDR3 sequence is CASSDGQGSGNTIYF. As DNA, the CDR3 is TGTGCCAGCAGTGACGGACAGGGGTCTGGAAACACCATATATTTT.

The sample holds a few counts of this clone. The chain links TRBV27 to TRBJ2-7; the match to TRBD2 covers 7 bases. Germline trimming cut 6 bases from V and 6 bases from J; bases unmatched to any gene: 11. The CDR3 is 14 residues long. Germline V gene data show CDR1 as MNHEY and CDR2 as SMNVEV (reference sequence). This CDR3 reads CASSVTGGWGEQYF. DNA of the CDR3: TGTGCCAGCAGCGTTACGGGGGGTTGGGGCGAGCAGTACTTC.

This clone was observed once. V gene TRBV27 combines with J gene TRBJ1-4; D gene unclear. This CDR3 spans 15 amino acids. Deletions cut 4 bases from V and 4 bases from J, with 13 bases between. In germline, CDR1 is MNHEY, CDR2 SMNVEV (reference sequence). The CDR3 protein is CASSYTGSFNEKLFF. The CDR3 nucleotides read TGTGCCAGCAGTTATACCGGGTCCTTTAATGAAAAACTGTTTTTT.

V gene TRBV6-2 or TRBV6-3 combines with J gene TRBJ2-1, with unresolved D. Germline CDR1 MNHEY, CDR2 SVGEGT. The CDR3 extends over 12 amino acids. V dropped 2 bases and J dropped 6 bases, with 5 bases sitting between them. CDR3 loop: CASSYSPNEQFF. The CDR3 DNA sequence: TGTGCCAGCAGTTACAGCCCCAATGAGCAGTTCTTC.

In its sample, this clone was seen once. This chain uses TRBV5-6 with TRBJ2-5; 8 bases agree with TRBD1. V shed 4 bases, J shed 7 bases, and the junction held 6 bases outside the gene matches. The CDR3 length is 13 residues. CDR1 is SGHDT, CDR2 YYEEEE, per germline. For the CDR3, the DNA is TGTGCCAGCAGCCTAGGGACAGGCTGGACCCAGTACTTC. This gives the protein CASSLGTGWTQYF.

The chain employs TRBV5-1 and TRBJ1-1, with D perhaps TRBD1 (6 bases). Germline CDR1 SGHRS, CDR2 YFSETQ. V was trimmed by 3 bases and J by 4 bases, leaving 13 bases between them. CDR3 size: 14 residues. The CDR3 protein is CASSSEGGVTEAFF. CDR3 DNA sequence: TGCGCCAGCAGCTCCGAGGGGGGGGTCACTGAAGCTTTCTTT.

The chain carries TRBV27 and TRBJ2-7; no clear D gene. This CDR3 has 15 residues. Looked up from germline, CDR1 is MNHEY and CDR2 is SMNVEV (reference sequence). The V end lost 6 bases, the J end lost 6 bases, and 21 bases lay between the germline ends. CDR3 protein: CASSPYSGANGEQYF. CDR3 bases: TGTGCCAGCAGCCCGTACAGTGGTGCCAATGGCGAGCAGTACTTC.

The rearrangement uses TRBV20-1 and TRBJ1-5; maybe TRBD1 (5 bases). The CDR3 totals 14 residues. Germline loops: CDR1 DFQATT, CDR2 SNEGSKA (reference sequence). Trimming removed 3 bases at V and 4 bases at J, with 13 bases between. In DNA, the CDR3 is TGCAGTGCTAGTGGGGGGGGAGTTAATCAGCCCCAGCATTTT. Translation gives CSASGGGVNQPQHF.

This clone occurred once. The chain employs TRBV14 and TRBJ1-2; the match to TRBD1 covers 9 bases. The CDR3 is made up of 16 amino acids. V gave up 5 bases and J gave up 7 bases; unmatched junction bases: 14. CDR1 SGHDN and CDR2 FVKESK come from the germline V gene. The DNA of the CDR3 is TGTGCCAGCAGCTCCACAGGGGGCGGTTATAGGAGTGGCTACACCTTC. Translated: CASSSTGGGYRSGYTF.

This clone was counted once. The chain recombines TRBV2 with TRBJ1-6; the D gene is possibly TRBD1 (6 bases). CDR3 length equals 15 residues. Trimming removed 4 bases at V and 7 bases at J, with 14 bases between. The V gene's germline CDR1 is SNHLY and CDR2 FYNNEI. In nucleotides, the CDR3 is TGTGCCAGCAGTGGGTTCGGGGGGCCAAATTCACCCCTCCACTTT. It yields the protein CASSGFGGPNSPLHF.

The rearrangement links TRBV11-3 to TRBJ2-1, with 8 nucleotides matching TRBD1. Losses at the gene ends were 1 base for V and 12 bases for J; bases not matched to a gene: 8. The CDR3 consists of 14 residues. Germline CDR1 and CDR2: SGHNT and YENEEA. The CDR3, as DNA: TGTGCCAGCAGCTTAGTGCAGGGGGCGGCCAGGCAGTTCTTC. Its translation is CASSLVQGAARQFF.

The J gene is TRBJ1-5, the V gene TRBV6-2 or TRBV6-3; unclear D gene. V lost 2 bases to trimming and J lost 2 bases, with 13 bases between them. The CDR3 is 16 amino acids. The V gene's germline CDR1 is MNHEY and CDR2 SVGEGT. The CDR3 spells CASSYEYRYGNQPQHF. The CDR3 DNA follows: TGTGCCAGCAGTTACGAGTACAGATACGGCAATCAGCCCCAGCATTTT.

This clone occurred many times. The rearrangement links TRBV9 to TRBJ1-3; maybe TRBD1 (5 bases). Trimming left V 0 bases short and J 2 bases short, with 12 bases between. From germline, CDR1 is SGDLS and CDR2 YYNGEE. The length of the CDR3 is 16 residues. CDR3 nucleotide sequence: TGTGCCAGCAGCGTAGACGCAGGGATCGCTGGAAACACCATATATTTT. This sequence encodes CASSVDAGIAGNTIYF.

This clone was observed a handful of times. The V and J genes are TRBV4-2 and TRBJ1-1; 7 bases agree with TRBD1. The J segment lost 1 base and the V segment lost 1 base, leaving 3 bases of the junction unmatched. This CDR3 has 15 residues. Germline lookup yields CDR1 LGHNA and CDR2 YNFKEQ. CDR3 residues: CASSQVAGGNTEAFF. The CDR3 region has the DNA TGTGCCAGCAGCCAAGTGGCAGGGGGGAACACTGAAGCTTTCTTT.

The chain joins TRBV7-8 to TRBJ2-1, with 7 bases fitting TRBD1. This CDR3 comprises 16 residues. The germline V gene encodes CDR1 SGHVS and CDR2 FQNEAQ. V gave up 5 bases and J gave up 3 bases; unmatched junction bases: 10. The CDR3 reads CASSAPGQSYYNEQFF. The CDR3 DNA reads TGTGCCAGCAGCGCTCCGGGACAGAGTTACTACAATGAGCAGTTCTTC.

This clone was seen just once. The CDR3 DNA is TGTGCCTGCAATCCACAGCATAAGGGGACCGGGGAGCTGTTTTTT. This codes for CACNPQHKGTGELFF. The V and J genes are TRBV30 and TRBJ2-2; possibly TRBD1 for D (5 bases). The CDR3 loop spans 15 amino acids. Germline CDR1 reads GTSNPN; CDR2 reads SVGIG (reference sequence). V lost 6 bases, J lost 5 bases, and 19 bases lay in between.

This clone was recorded a few times. The chain employs TRBV7-9 and TRBJ2-5; 8 bases map to TRBD2. J gave up 2 bases and V 0 bases, and 11 bases lay outside the gene matches. Germline assignment: CDR1 SEHNR and CDR2 FQNEAQ (reference sequence). The CDR3 runs 18 residues. The CDR3 DNA reads as TGTGCCAGCAGCTTAGCTGTCCCGGGGGGGCCGTTGCAAGAGACCCAGTACTTC. Its translation: CASSLAVPGGPLQETQYF.

The rearrangement joins TRBV6-2 or TRBV6-3 to TRBJ1-3; the match to TRBD1 covers 11 bases. This CDR3 contains 19 residues. V shed 5 bases, J shed 1 base, and the junction held 13 bases outside the gene matches. Germline lookup yields CDR1 MNHEY and CDR2 SVGEGT. The CDR3 reads CASSILDRGQRGSGNTIYF. The CDR3 DNA sequence: TGTGCCAGCAGTATTCTGGACAGGGGGCAGCGTGGATCTGGAAACACCATATATTTT.

The V and J genes are TRBV7-8 and TRBJ1-6; TRBD1 is a possible D gene (6 bases). Germline loops: CDR1 SGHVS, CDR2 FQNEAQ. Trimming stripped 6 bases from V and 11 bases from J, with 23 bases between. The CDR3 extends over 16 amino acids. CDR3 in DNA: TGTGCCAGCAGTTTACTCGGGGGGCGGGGAGAGACACCCCTCCACTTT. Translation: CASSLLGGRGETPLHF.

The gene calls are TRBV6-5 and TRBJ2-7; 7 nucleotides agree with TRBD2. The CDR3 loop spans 14 amino acids. Germline V gene data show CDR1 as MNHEY and CDR2 as SVGAGI. Trimming removed 4 bases from V and 4 bases from J; junction bases left unmatched: 7. The CDR3 DNA reads TGTGCCAGCAGTTCCCGGGACTACTTATACGAGCAGTACTTC. Translating it yields CASSSRDYLYEQYF.

V is TRBV5-8 and J is TRBJ2-1; 9 nucleotides match TRBD1. Germline-derived CDR1 and CDR2 are SGHTS and YDEGEE. The CDR3 loop spans 12 amino acids. Trimming at V came to 3 bases and at J to 9 bases, leaving 1 base not matched to a gene. The CDR3 bases are TGTGCCAGCAGCTGGACAGGGGTTGAGCAGTTCTTC. It specifies CASSWTGVEQFF.

Concerning this clone: At the DNA level, this CDR3 is encoded by other sequences in the same sample as well. The chain combines TRBV18 with TRBJ1-2, with a weak D call TRBD1 (6 bases). CDR3 length equals 13 residues. V lost 3 bases and J lost 2, with 7 bases in between. Per germline, CDR1 KGHSH and CDR2 LQKENI. In DNA form, the CDR3 reads TGTGCCAGCTCACCGGGACAAAACTATGGCTACACCTTC. Its translation: CASSPGQNYGYTF.

In this sample, this clone turned up a few times. The chain joins TRBV14 to TRBJ1-6; 8 nucleotides match TRBD1. Germline values: CDR1 SGHDN, CDR2 FVKESK. This CDR3 contains 16 residues. The V segment lost 2 bases and the J segment 6 bases; nucleotides outside the gene matches: 6. CDR3 protein: CASSQSQGAINSPLHF. The CDR3 coding sequence is TGTGCCAGCAGCCAATCCCAGGGGGCTATTAATTCACCCCTCCACTTT.

The chain recombines TRBV6-1 with TRBJ2-3; 11 nucleotides agree with TRBD2. Germline V lookup: CDR1 MNHNS, CDR2 SASEGT. Unmatched junction bases numbered 9, after V lost 6 bases and J lost 4 bases. This CDR3 has 16 residues. This CDR3 is CASRELSGGAPDTQYF. The CDR3 DNA reads as TGTGCCAGCAGAGAACTTAGCGGGGGGGCCCCAGATACGCAGTATTTT.

The V call is TRBV7-8, the J call TRBJ2-1, with D tentatively TRBD2 (6 bases). Looked up from germline, CDR1 is SGHVS and CDR2 is FQNEAQ. The CDR3 totals 16 residues. V dropped 5 bases and J dropped 0 bases, with 14 bases sitting between them. DNA of the CDR3: TGTGCCAGCAGCCACACAAGACTAGACTCCTACAATGAGCAGTTCTTC. This translates into CASSHTRLDSYNEQFF. Looking up the rest from reference TRBV7-8 and TRBJ2-1 gives the full variable domain: GAGVSQSPRYKVAKRGQDVALRCDPISGHVSLFWYQQALGQGPEFLTYFQNEAQLDKSGLPSDRFFAERPEGSVSTLKIQRTQQEDSAVYLCASSHTRLDSYNEQFFGPGTRLTVL.

The chain employs TRBV3-1 (or the pseudogene TRBV3-2) and TRBJ2-7; tentative D call: TRBD2 (6 bases). The CDR3 totals 13 residues. Trimming removed 4 bases from V and 7 bases from J, with 14 bases in between. Germline loops: CDR1 LGHDT, CDR2 YNNKEL (reference sequence). The CDR3 is CASSPGLADEQYF. CDR3 nucleotides: TGTGCCAGCAGCCCGGGACTGGCTGATGAGCAGTACTTC.